This paragraph reports one T cell receptor beta chain. Its antigen remains undetermined. No per-base quality is available; no much larger clone lies one base away. The cohort comprised fewer than 700 healthy bone marrow donors. At the time of sampling, every cohort member was nominally healthy, though immune exposures that went unrecorded were likely present. The donor tested CMV seropositive, placing the donor among the 290 or so seropositive members of the cohort. A peripheral blood sample was collected from each donor, and TCR beta sequencing was performed on peripheral blood mononuclear cells. Genomic DNA was extracted from the blood cell samples with the Qiagen DNeasy Blood Extraction Kit. Library generation was performed with the immunoSEQ multiplex PCR assay. A mixture of 60 forward primers for TCR Vbeta segments and 13 reverse primers for TCR Jbeta segments was used in the multiplex PCR. A multiplex PCR assay on genomic DNA amplified the CDR3 region of rearranged TCR beta genes. On the Illumina HiSeq System, the amplified TCR beta libraries were sequenced as 87-base-pair reads. The source study handled its data this way. In a later analysis, 77 million or so unique TCR beta chains were counted across the 500 to 700 repertoires, and around 11 million of these chains were shared by at least two donors. A nearest-neighbor algorithm error-corrected the raw reads and collapsed the reads into unique sequences, merging closely related sequences to remove PCR and sequencing errors. To assign V, D and J gene segments, CDR3 sequences were aligned to IMGT reference sequences. For a sequence to be retained, a match of at least six nucleotides to both a V gene segment and a J gene segment was required. Rearrangements were classified as productive when the CDR3 lacked stop codons and remained in frame with V and J, and all other rearrangements were classified as non-productive. Following IMGT convention, CDR3 was defined as the stretch from the second conserved V-encoded cysteine up to the conserved J-encoded phenylalanine. Sequences without an unambiguous match to a single V gene segment were excluded from the earlier analysis of 450 to 750 of the donors. In an earlier analysis of a few hundred of the donors, V segments were called functional above 56.7% productive rearrangements and were called segregating when the between-donor standard deviation exceeded 5%. A statistical classification framework was developed to diagnose cytomegalovirus status using the catalog of TCR beta chain sequences. A later analysis assigned V and J genes by comparing TCR nucleotide sequences with IMGT/GENE-DB human TR gene sequences. A later analysis assigned CDR3 sequences and most-parsimonious VDJ recombination scenarios with the TCRdist pipeline. In a later analysis, each TCR beta chain was defined by its CDR3 amino acid sequence together with its V-gene family, and reads lacking a unique V-gene family were excluded. To address suspected cross-contamination and a sequencing artifact, a later analysis removed roughly 580 highly shared, low-generation-probability nucleotide sequences. In a later analysis, a clonal expansion index was calculated for each public chain from normalized within-repertoire ranks of inferred template counts. Generation probabilities in a later analysis came from a VDJ recombination model fitted to out-of-frame rearrangements, and those results were checked against IGoR. Hypergeometric tests were used in a later analysis to score TCR-TCR, TCR-HLA and TCR-CMV co-occurrence, with a repertoire-size bias correction applied to the TCR pairs. To estimate false discovery rates, a later analysis permuted the HLA or CMV assignments 20 times. In a later analysis, co-occurring TCRs were grouped with DBSCAN, and TCRdist sequence similarity was added when clustering was performed within HLA-allele-positive subsets. Co-occurrence clustering excluded repertoires with fewer than 30,000 or more than 120,000 public chains, plus five with anomalous nucleotide sharing. TCRdb took over this immuneACCESS table, retaining in-frame rearrangements with V and J assigned. Such tables are incomplete; in checked studies, under half of the missing clones stem from an unresolved V gene, and the remainder is unexplained. That table gives V, J and clone size, and the DNA gave D and trimming. The sample table records 90,000 to 110,000 clones; about 80% of these occur just once. The top ten clones comprise 7.7% of the sample.

The entry originates in a study of cytomegalovirus exposure and HLA in healthy donors (dated by TCRdb to the late 2010s). Some background on the complete study: In an earlier analysis of about 560 of the donors, 250 to 300 Gb of sequence data and 100 million or so unique TCR beta sequences from 180 million or so T cells were reported. Donor age, sex, ethnicity and CMV serostatus were compiled alongside the repertoire data. The study was designed to test whether signatures of past pathogen exposure could be identified by cataloging public T cell receptors. Four or five DR-DQ haplotypes were handled as single units for association and clustering, since linkage in the cohort was strong. The later analysis used no new phenotypic data to find candidate immune exposures, relying instead on TCR beta sequences and their occurrence across donors. An earlier analysis of a few hundred of the donors applied high-throughput TCR beta sequencing to assess whether each TCR beta V gene segment acted as functional or pseudogenic. High-throughput TCR immunosequencing, statistical association of individual TCRs with disease status, and machine learning were combined to predict cytomegalovirus infection status. Among 350 to 400 genotyped donors of the cohort, an average of around 240,000 unique TCR beta nucleotide sequences were sequenced per donor, roughly 18% of them non-productive. A later analysis re-examined previously published TCR beta repertoires from just over 650 donors and added high-resolution HLA genotyping to investigate patterns of TCR occurrence. A later genetic analysis used genome-wide SNP genotypes for 398 of the 666 donors, treating that subset as a discovery cohort. Of the roughly 400 genotyped donors, approximately 82% fell in the genetic ancestry cluster associated with self-reported Caucasian donors. Using immunosequencing, the study profiled T cell repertoires from 500 to 800 subjects and related those repertoires to cytomegalovirus serostatus. All discovery cohort repertoires had been generated on a single sequencing platform. Roughly 300 gigabases of sequencing data and 80 million or so unique TCR sequences were included in an early release covering about 620 HLA-typed donors. Besides the first cohort of roughly 640 subjects, a separate validation cohort made up of roughly 120 different subjects was used. Class I and class II HLA loci were covered by the typing at four-digit resolution. Typing coverage varied by locus: roughly 629-630 donors for A, B, C, DRB1 and DQB1; some 520 for DQA1; around 610 for DPA1; approximately 450 for DPB1.

Per the germline V gene, SGHDT is the CDR1 and YYEEEE is the CDR2. Ends trimmed: V by 3 bases, J by 1 base; bases unmatched to a gene: 2. The CDR3 contains 15 residues, cysteine and phenylalanine counted. The DNA shown is the 45-base CDR3, in frame from base 1. Results the study describes overall, beyond this receptor: Roughly uniform sequencing depth across donors was assumed in presence/absence analyses, although this assumption may not hold. This cohort had only TCR beta chains sequenced, and the lack of alpha or paired-chain data limited which features could be detected. Because HLA typing was missing for some donors at each locus, association tests included only the typed subset. In an earlier analysis of under 600 of the donors, most TCR beta V segments were observed in productive rearrangements about 90% or about 30% of the time, broadly matching IMGT annotations. While some public TCRs were present in many individuals, most TCR sequences turned up only very rarely across donors. A later genetic analysis associated a missense DCLRE1C variant with V-gene and J-gene trimming of TCR beta chains, and an independent cohort replicated the association. Three of the identified cytomegalovirus-associated TCR beta chains were confirmed in vitro to be specific for cytomegalovirus antigens. At a false discovery rate of 0.05, a later analysis linked some 17,000 TCR beta sequences to specific HLA alleles. Because the 87-base-pair reads could not distinguish some IMGT-functional V segments, including TRBV6-2 and TRBV6-3, those segments were excluded. It was suggested by the authors that the approach could potentially be generalized to other disease states and immunological phenotypes. A later analysis found that TCR association rates varied across HLA loci, with DRB1 alleles showing the most associated TCRs and HLA-C alleles the fewest. Assigning TCR associations to individual alleles was difficult when HLA alleles, especially DR and DQ, strongly co-occurred. A further reported finding was that TCR beta sequences accurately predicted the HLA-A and HLA-B alleles for most subjects in the first cohort. Compared with the roughly 670-donor mean, donors in an Asian-associated ancestry cluster had fewer N-insertions in productive TCRs, according to a later genetic analysis. In a later analysis, HLA-associated TCR beta chains were found to be more clonally expanded and to have lower generation probabilities than equally common non-associated chains. A later analysis reported that several top co-occurrence clusters appeared linked to parvovirus B19, influenza, CMV and Epstein-Barr virus. In the study, roughly 160 TCR beta chains were listed as associated with cytomegalovirus. Roughly 15 rarely observed V segments, including chromosome 9 orphons, were excluded from the earlier analysis of approximately 500 of the donors because counts were too low. Cytomegalovirus status was reported to be diagnosed by the classifier with high specificity and sensitivity in both the original and validation cohorts. A group of highly shared sequence variants was considered likely to be a technical artifact of the sequencing pipeline. Correlated functional status among segregating V segments might be attributable to linkage disequilibrium, but an unknown experimental factor could not be ruled out. According to a later analysis, most CMV-associated TCR beta chains appeared to be HLA-restricted, and the HLA associations seemed to be driven largely by CMV exposure. Immune exposure information for the cohort was limited to CMV serostatus.

The material sequenced was PBMCs. The chain links TRBV5-6 with TRBJ1-1, with 11 bases aligning to TRBD1. The source of this sequence is a woman aged 50 to 65 in good health and CMV-seropositive. The CDR3 corresponds to CASSSGTGGNTEAFF. The DNA sequence follows: TGTGCCAGCAGCTCCGGGACAGGGGGGAACACTGAAGCTTTCTTT.